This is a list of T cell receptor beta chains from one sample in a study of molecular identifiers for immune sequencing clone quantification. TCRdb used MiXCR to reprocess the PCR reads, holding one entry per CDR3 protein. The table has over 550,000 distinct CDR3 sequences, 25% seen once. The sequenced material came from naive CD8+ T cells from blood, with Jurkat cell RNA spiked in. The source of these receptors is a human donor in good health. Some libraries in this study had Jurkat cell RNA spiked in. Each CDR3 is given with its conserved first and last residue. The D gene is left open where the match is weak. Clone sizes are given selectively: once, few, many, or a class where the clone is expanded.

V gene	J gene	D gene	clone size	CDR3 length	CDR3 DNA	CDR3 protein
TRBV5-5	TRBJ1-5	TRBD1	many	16	TGTGCCAGCAGCCAAGACACAGGGGGTGTTAATGAGCCCCAGCATTTT	CASSQDTGGVNEPQHF
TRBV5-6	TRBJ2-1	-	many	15	TGTGCCAGCAGCCCCGGACCGAGCTCCTACAATGAGCAGTTCTTC	CASSPGPSSYNEQFF
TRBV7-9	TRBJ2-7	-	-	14	TGTGCCAGCAGCTTAGGGGCTAGCGTGCACGAGCAGTACTTC	CASSLGASVHEQYF
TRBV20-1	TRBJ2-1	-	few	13	TGCAGTGCTAGAGTAAGGGGGGGGTATGAGCAGTTCTTC	CSARVRGGYEQFF
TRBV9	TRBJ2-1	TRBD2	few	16	TGTGCCAGCAGCGGAGGACTAGCGGGGGGGGATGATGAGCAGTTCTTC	CASSGGLAGGDDEQFF
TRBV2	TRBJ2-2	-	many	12	TGTGCCAGCAAGTACAGGCCCGGGGAGCTGTTTTTT	CASKYRPGELFF
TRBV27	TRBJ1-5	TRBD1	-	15	TGTGCCAGCGGATCGGGGGACAGGGGGAATCAGCCCCAGCATTTT	CASGSGDRGNQPQHF
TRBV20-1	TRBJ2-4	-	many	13	TGCAGTGCTCTAGACGGCTCCTTAGGCATTCAGTACTTC	CSALDGSLGIQYF
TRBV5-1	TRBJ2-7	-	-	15	TGCGCCAGCGGCCCTTTAGGGCTTAAATCCTACGAGCAGTACTTC	CASGPLGLKSYEQYF
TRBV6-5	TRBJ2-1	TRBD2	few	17	TGTGCCAGCAGTACCCTAGCGGGAGGTTCTGTTGGCAATGAGCAGTTCTTC	CASSTLAGGSVGNEQFF
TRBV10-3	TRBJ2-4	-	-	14	TGTGCCATCAGTGACGAGGGGCTTGAAAACATTCAGTACTTC	CAISDEGLENIQYF
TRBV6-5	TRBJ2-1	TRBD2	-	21	TGTGCCAGCAGTTACTCTTTCCAGCTCGGCGGGGAGGGAAGCACCTACAATGAGCAGTTCTTC	CASSYSFQLGGEGSTYNEQFF
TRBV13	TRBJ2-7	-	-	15	TGTGCCAGCAGCTTAGGGGCAGGAGGAGGGTACGAGCAGTACTTC	CASSLGAGGGYEQYF
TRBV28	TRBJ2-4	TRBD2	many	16	TGTGCCAGCACCCTCGGACTAGCGGGAGTCCCGAGCATTCAGTACTTC	CASTLGLAGVPSIQYF
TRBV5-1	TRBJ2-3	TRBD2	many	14	TGCGCCAGCAGCCTAGCGGGGGGGCTAGATACGCAGTATTTT	CASSLAGGLDTQYF
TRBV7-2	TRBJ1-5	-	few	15	TGTGCCAGCAGCTTACAGGGATATCCCAATCAGCCCCAGCATTTT	CASSLQGYPNQPQHF
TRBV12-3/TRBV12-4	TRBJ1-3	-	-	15	TGTGCCAGCAAGGGAACAGGGTTCTCTGGAAACACCATATATTTT	CASKGTGFSGNTIYF
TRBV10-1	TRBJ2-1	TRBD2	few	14	TGCGCCAGCAGTGCCGGACTAGCGGGGGTTGAGCAGTTCTTC	CASSAGLAGVEQFF
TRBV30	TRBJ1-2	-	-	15	TGTGCCTGGAACCTGTTCCGGGGGGACCACTATGGCTACACCTTC	CAWNLFRGDHYGYTF
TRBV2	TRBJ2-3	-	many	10	TGTGCCAACTCTCATACAACGCAGTATTTT	CANSHTTQYF
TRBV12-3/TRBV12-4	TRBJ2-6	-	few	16	TGTGCCAGCAGTTTGCAAGGGGGGTCTGGGGCCAACGTCCTGACTTTC	CASSLQGGSGANVLTF
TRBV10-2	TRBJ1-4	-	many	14	TGCGCCAGCAGTGACCGGGGGCCTAATGAAAAACTGTTTTTT	CASSDRGPNEKLFF
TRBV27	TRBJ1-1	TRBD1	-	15	TGTGCCAGCAGTCCTCGACAGGGGTGGAACACTGAAGTCTTCTTT	CASSPRQGWNTEVFF
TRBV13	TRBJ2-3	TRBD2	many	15	TGTGCCAGCAGCGTCCAGCGGGAGCTGAGAAATACGCAGTATTTT	CASSVQRELRNTQYF
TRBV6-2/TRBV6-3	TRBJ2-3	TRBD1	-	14	TGTGCCAGCAGCCCTCAGACAGGGTTAGATACGCAGTATTTT	CASSPQTGLDTQYF
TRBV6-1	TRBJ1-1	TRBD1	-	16	TGTGCCAGCAGGTCGGGACAGGGGATGGCTGACACTGAAGCTTTCTTT	CASRSGQGMADTEAFF
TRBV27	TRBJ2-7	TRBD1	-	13	TGTGCCAGCCGATCCGGGACAGGGGGCGAGCAGTACTTC	CASRSGTGGEQYF
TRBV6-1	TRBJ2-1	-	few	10	TGTGCCAGCAGTGGGGGACTGAAGTTCTTC	CASSGGLKFF
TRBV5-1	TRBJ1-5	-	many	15	TGCGCCAGCAAGGACCTTCCGACTAGCAATCAGCCCCAGCATTTT	CASKDLPTSNQPQHF
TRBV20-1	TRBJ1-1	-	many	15	TGCAGTGCTAGCTCTTCCAGGGGACAGAACACTGAAGCTTTCTTT	CSASSSRGQNTEAFF
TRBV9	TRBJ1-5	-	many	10	TGTGCCGGACTAGGTCGGCCCCAGCATTTT	CAGLGRPQHF
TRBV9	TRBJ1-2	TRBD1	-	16	TGTGCCAGCAGCGTAGTCCAGGGGGCCTCTAACTATGGCTACACCTTC	CASSVVQGASNYGYTF
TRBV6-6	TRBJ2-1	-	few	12	TGTGCCAGCAGTTACCAACCGGATGAGCAGTTCTTC	CASSYQPDEQFF
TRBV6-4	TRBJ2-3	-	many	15	TGTGCCAGCAGTGAATCCGTGACCCCGCAAGATACGCAGTATTTT	CASSESVTPQDTQYF
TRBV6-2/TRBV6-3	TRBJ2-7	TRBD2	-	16	TGTGCCAGCAGGCCCGGACTAGCGGGAGGTTTCTACGAGCAGTACTTC	CASRPGLAGGFYEQYF
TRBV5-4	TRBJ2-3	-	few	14	TGTGCCAGCAGCTTAAGGGGGGACACAGATACGCAGTATTTT	CASSLRGDTDTQYF
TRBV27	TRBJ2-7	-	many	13	TGTGCCAGCAGTCCCCGGGCCTCCTACGAGCAGTACTTC	CASSPRASYEQYF
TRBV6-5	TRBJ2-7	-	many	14	TGTGCCAGCAGGATAAGGGGGTCCCCCTACGAGCAGTACTTC	CASRIRGSPYEQYF
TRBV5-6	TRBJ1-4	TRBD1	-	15	TGTGCCAGCAGCACCCGGACAGGGAGGAATGAAAAACTGTTTTTT	CASSTRTGRNEKLFF
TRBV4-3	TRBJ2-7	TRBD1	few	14	TGCGCCAGCAGCCAAAATCAGGGGGTCTACGAGCAGTACTTC	CASSQNQGVYEQYF